The rows below give T cell receptor beta chains drawn from one sample of a study of blood T cell repertoires in COVID-19. Sequencing was performed with immunoSEQ multiplex PCR; in TCRdb, only in-frame clones are kept and a portion is missing. The sample carries 200,000 to 250,000 clones, approximately 85% recorded once. Sequenced material: peripheral blood. The source is an elderly man with acute or convalescent COVID-19. CDR3s include the opening cysteine and the closing phenylalanine or tryptophan.

v_gene: TRBV28
j_gene: TRBJ2-7
len: 14
CDR3aa: CASSSGQLSYEQYF

v_gene: TRBV29-1
j_gene: TRBJ2-1
len: 16
CDR3aa: CSVSGTSGERYNEQFF

v_gene: TRBV5-6
j_gene: TRBJ2-7
len: 15
CDR3aa: CASSRAGQGLYEQYF

v_gene: TRBV19
j_gene: TRBJ2-2
len: 14
CDR3aa: CASKGQGLTGELFF

v_gene: TRBV6-6
j_gene: TRBJ1-1
len: 13
CDR3aa: CASGTGVNTEAFF

v_gene: TRBV7-2
j_gene: TRBJ1-1
len: 13
CDR3aa: CASSLQALSEAFF

v_gene: TRBV24-1
j_gene: TRBJ2-1
len: 15
CDR3aa: CATSAASGSRGEQFF

v_gene: TRBV18
j_gene: TRBJ1-1
len: 13
CDR3aa: CASSPAFVTEAFF

v_gene: TRBV19
j_gene: TRBJ1-3
len: 16
CDR3aa: CASSMELRSSGNTIYF

v_gene: TRBV15
j_gene: TRBJ2-2
len: 17
CDR3aa: CATSRDRTGISTGELFF

v_gene: TRBV6-5
j_gene: TRBJ2-1
len: 15
CDR3aa: CASTRGTPSNNEQFF

v_gene: TRBV25-1
j_gene: TRBJ2-7
len: 11
CDR3aa: CASSASYEQYF

v_gene: TRBV14
j_gene: TRBJ2-7
len: 14
CDR3aa: CASSQMTGSYEQYF